These 31 T cell receptor beta chains share one sample of origin, sequenced in a study of a mutant IDH1 vaccine in newly diagnosed glioma. Sample time point: week 47, end of study. Each vaccine dose was 300 ug of mutant IDH1 20-mer peptide, with topical imiquimod. Their target antigens are unknown. Clones were read by immunoSEQ multiplex PCR, and TCRdb kept only the in-frame ones, dropping some. The sample holds 35,000 to 40,000 clones, 75% seen once. Sequencing used PBMCs, obtained from a glioma patient whose treatment included an IDH1 peptide vaccine. The source of these receptors is a man aged 40-50 years with glioma.

The rearrangement links TRBV27 to TRBJ2-1; 15 nucleotides agree with TRBD2. The trim removed 1 base at V and 11 bases at J, leaving 9 bases unmatched. Germline CDR1 and CDR2: MNHEY and SMNVEV (reference sequence). The CDR3 loop spans 17 amino acids. CDR3 protein: CASSLFPPGLAGGQQFF. In DNA form, the CDR3 reads TGTGCCAGCAGTTTATTCCCACCGGGACTAGCGGGAGGCCAGCAGTTCTTC.

The chain links TRBV6-6 to TRBJ1-2; TRBD1 matches 7 bases. The CDR3 contains 12 residues. V lost 6 bases to trimming and J lost 7 bases; unmatched junction nucleotides: 5. Germline CDR1 is MNHNY and CDR2 is SVGAGI (reference sequence). The CDR3 reads CASSIPGGGYTF. The DNA for the CDR3 is TGTGCCAGCAGCATCCCAGGGGGTGGCTACACCTTC.

The chain is built from TRBV18 and TRBJ2-3; D is possibly TRBD2 (5 bases). The CDR3 covers 13 residues. CDR1 is KGHSH and CDR2 is LQKENI in the germline V gene. Trimming took 5 bases from V and 1 from J, leaving 7 bases between them. CDR3: CASSSGGTDTQYF. The CDR3 DNA reads as TGTGCCAGCTCATCCGGGGGCACAGATACGCAGTATTTT. The full variable domain, rest sourced from reference TRBV18 and TRBJ2-3, is NAGVMQNPRHLVRRRGQEARLRCSPMKGHSHVYWYRQLPEEGLKFMVYLQKENIIDESGMPKERFSAEFPKEGPSILRIQQVVRGDSAAYFCASSSGGTDTQYFGPGTRLTVL.

The rearrangement links TRBV4-3 to TRBJ2-1; perhaps TRBD2 as D (5 bases). The germline V and J ends were trimmed by 4 bases and 9 bases, with 16 bases remaining between them. The CDR3 is 14 residues long. CDR1 and CDR2 (germline): LGHNA, YSLEER. The CDR3 DNA follows: TGCGCCAGCAGCCTGGACTTGCTCTCGGGTGAGCAGTTCTTC. It specifies CASSLDLLSGEQFF.

The rearrangement links TRBV4-1 to TRBJ2-5; 9 bases align to TRBD2. The J call may be in error: the DNA end matches TRBJ2-7 better. Germline V gives CDR1 MGHRA, CDR2 YSYEKL. The CDR3 length is 15 residues. The CDR3 loop reads CASSQGLADFYEQYF. In DNA form, the CDR3 reads TGCGCCAGCAGCCAAGGACTAGCGGATTTCTACGAGCAGTACTTC.

Regarding this clone: Other DNA sequences within the sample encode an identical CDR3. The chain has TRBV5-4 and TRBJ1-5; no definite D call. Trimming left V 3 bases short and J 1 base short, with 8 bases between. Germline-derived CDR1 and CDR2 are SGHNT and YYREEE (reference sequence). The CDR3 length is 14 residues. The CDR3 sequence is CASSSGGSNQPQHF. The DNA for the CDR3 is TGTGCCAGCAGCTCGGGTGGAAGCAATCAGCCCCAGCATTTT.

The sample holds a few counts of this clone. The rearrangement joins TRBV2 to TRBJ2-5, with D uncertain. The CDR3 contains 12 residues. CDR1 is SNHLY, CDR2 FYNNEI, per germline. The V end lost 4 bases, the J end lost 2 bases, and 5 bases lay between the germline ends. CDR3 region: CASSGRQETQYF. In nucleotides, the CDR3 is TGTGCCAGCAGTGGTCGGCAAGAGACCCAGTACTTC.

The rearrangement joins TRBV28 to TRBJ2-1; no definite D call. Germline V gene data show CDR1 as MDHEN and CDR2 as SYDVKM. The germline V and J ends were trimmed by 5 bases and 0 bases, with 14 bases remaining between them. This CDR3 is 16 amino acids long. Here the CDR3 reads CASSPHSQGSYNEQFF. CDR3 DNA: TGTGCCAGCAGTCCCCACTCACAAGGCTCCTACAATGAGCAGTTCTTC. Full variable domain (missing parts from reference TRBV28 and TRBJ2-1): DVKVTQSSRYLVKRTGEKVFLECVQDMDHENMFWYRQDPGLGLRLIYFSYDVKMKEKGDIPEGYSVSREKKERFSLILESASTNQTSMYLCASSPHSQGSYNEQFFGPGTRLTVL.

The V call is TRBV13, the J call TRBJ1-6, with D possibly being TRBD1 (5 bases). Looked up from germline, CDR1 is PRHDT and CDR2 is FYEKMQ (reference sequence). CDR3 length: 14 amino acids. The V and J ends lost 3 bases and 7 bases respectively, with 10 bases between them. The CDR3 sequence: CASSLAGGNSPLHF. CDR3 in DNA: TGTGCCAGCAGCTTGGCGGGGGGGAATTCACCCCTCCACTTT.

The genes are TRBV7-8 and TRBJ2-2; D is perhaps TRBD1 (6 bases). Trimming removed 5 bases from V and 4 bases from J, with 17 bases in between. Germline V CDR1 and CDR2: SGHVS, FQNEAQ. The CDR3 sequence is 16 residues long. The CDR3 here is CASSPYRVVGTGELFF. CDR3 bases: TGTGCCAGCAGCCCGTACAGGGTGGTTGGCACCGGGGAGCTGTTTTTT.

The chain recombines TRBV7-2 with TRBJ2-7, with 7 bases fitting TRBD1. The germline CDR1 and CDR2 sequences are SGHTA and FQGNSA. This CDR3 has 13 residues. Trimming removed 3 bases from V and 5 bases from J; junction bases left unmatched: 4. The CDR3 nucleotides read TGTGCCAGCAGCTTCCGACAGGGCCACGAGCAGTACTTC. Protein sequence: CASSFRQGHEQYF.

CDR3 in DNA: TGTGCCAGCTCACTTCGGGGGACAGGGGGGAATGAGCAGTTCTTC. Protein sequence: CASSLRGTGGNEQFF. The rearrangement uses TRBV11-3 and TRBJ2-1; 11 nucleotides line up with TRBD1. Germline values: CDR1 SGHNT, CDR2 YENEEA. V was pared by 8 bases and J by 7 bases, with 10 bases of the junction left unmatched. CDR3 size: 15 residues.

The rearrangement uses TRBV2 and TRBJ2-3, with TRBD1 matching over 7 bases. This CDR3 contains 13 residues. Germline V lookup: CDR1 SNHLY, CDR2 FYNNEI. V lost 6 bases and J lost 7; bases outside the gene matches: 7. The CDR3 DNA follows: TGTGCCAGCAGACGAACAGGGGACAATACGCAGTATTTT. It yields the protein CASRRTGDNTQYF.

The chain is built from TRBV7-9 and TRBJ2-7; D tentatively reads TRBD1 or TRBD2 (5 bases each). The V end was cut by 5 bases, the J end by 5 bases, with 10 bases between. Per germline, CDR1 SEHNR and CDR2 FQNEAQ (reference sequence). The CDR3 sequence is 12 residues long. CDR3 amino acids: CASSPRDDEQYF. CDR3 sequence (DNA): TGTGCCAGCAGCCCCCGGGACGACGAGCAGTACTTC.

This chain links TRBV7-7 with TRBJ2-5; D is unresolved. The CDR3 sequence is 15 residues long. The V gene lost 2 bases and the J gene lost 1 base, with 11 bases spanning the gap. Per germline, CDR1 SSHAT and CDR2 FNYEAQ (reference sequence). CDR3 in amino acids: CASSLNQAIQETQYF. CDR3 bases: TGTGCCAGCAGCTTAAATCAGGCGATCCAAGAGACCCAGTACTTC. The entire variable domain, with the rest obtained from reference TRBV7-7 and TRBJ2-5, is as follows: GAGVSQSPRYKVTKRGQDVTLRCDPISSHATLYWYQQALGQGPEFLTYFNYEAQPDKSGLPSDRFSAERPEGSISTLTIQRTEQRDSAMYRCASSLNQAIQETQYFGPGTRLLVL.

The rearrangement joins TRBV10-1 to TRBJ1-1; the D is unclear. This CDR3 spans 13 amino acids. Germline values: CDR1 WNHNN, CDR2 SYGVQD (reference sequence). V was trimmed by 6 bases and J by 1 base, leaving 9 bases between them. CDR3 DNA sequence: TGCGCCAGCAGCCGGACTGGGAACACTGAAGCTTTCTTT. This encodes CASSRTGNTEAFF.

The sample holds a few counts of this clone. The genes are TRBV7-2 and TRBJ2-5, with D perhaps TRBD2 (7 bases). V gave up 1 base and J gave up 4 bases, with 10 bases separating them. The germline V gene has CDR1 SGHTA and CDR2 FQGNSA. The CDR3 has 14 amino acids. For the CDR3, the DNA is TGTGCCAGCAGCTTAGTGGCGGGGGCAGAGACCCAGTACTTC. Its protein product is CASSLVAGAETQYF. Filled out from reference TRBV7-2 and TRBJ2-5, the complete variable domain reads GAGVSQSPSNKVTEKGKDVELRCDPISGHTALYWYRQSLGQGLEFLIYFQGNSAPDKSGLPSDRFSAERTGGSVSTLTIQRTQQEDSAVYLCASSLVAGAETQYFGPGTRLLVL.

This clone was seen only once. V is TRBV23-1 and J is TRBJ2-7; D not certain. TRBV23-1 carries the ORF label, with uncertain function. There are 17 residues in the CDR3. Trimming left V 3 bases short and J 1 base short, with 19 bases between. CDR3 residues: CASSHPWREIRSYEQYV. The CDR3 nucleotides read TGCGCCAGCAGTCATCCCTGGCGAGAAATCCGGTCCTACGAGCAGTACGTC.

This chain connects TRBV5-6 to TRBJ2-7; maybe TRBD2 (6 bases). This CDR3 is built from 14 residues. V lost 4 bases and J lost 6, with 17 bases in between. Looked up from germline, CDR1 is SGHDT and CDR2 is YYEEEE. CDR3 sequence (DNA): TGTGCCAGCAGCCCTCTGGAGGGAGTCGGCGAGCAGTACTTC. Protein sequence: CASSPLEGVGEQYF. Together with reference TRBV5-6 and TRBJ2-7, the CDR3 gives the full variable domain: DAGVTQSPTHLIKTRGQQVTLRCSPKSGHDTVSWYQQALGQGPQFIFQYYEEEERQRGNFPDRFSGHQFPNYSSELNVNALLLGDSALYLCASSPLEGVGEQYFGPGTRLTVT.

The rearrangement joins TRBV10-1 to TRBJ1-1; D is uncertain. In germline, CDR1 is WNHNN, CDR2 SYGVQD (reference sequence). The CDR3 runs 12 residues. With 3 bases removed from V and 2 bases from J, the gap between germline ends came to 4 bases. The CDR3 spells CASSDPNTEAFF. Here the CDR3 DNA reads TGCGCCAGCAGTGACCCCAACACTGAAGCTTTCTTT.

The chain uses TRBV7-9 and TRBJ2-1, with TRBD2 matching 7 bases. The length of the CDR3 is 11 residues. CDR1 and CDR2 from the germline V gene are SEHNR and FQNEAQ (reference sequence). After removal of 5 bases from V and 12 bases from J, the junction contained 4 bases not matched to a gene. The CDR3 sequence is CASSLWEGQFF. The CDR3 region has the DNA TGTGCCAGCAGCCTTTGGGAGGGGCAGTTCTTC.

The chain recombines TRBV6-5 with TRBJ2-3; D not resolved. The CDR3 loop spans 13 amino acids. The V and J ends lost 2 bases and 3 bases respectively, with 6 bases between them. Germline V gene sequence: CDR1 MNHEY, CDR2 SVGAGI. The CDR3 sequence: CASSYAGTDTQYF. In DNA, the CDR3 is TGTGCCAGCAGTTACGCCGGGACAGATACGCAGTATTTT.

The genes are TRBV5-1 and TRBJ2-5; TRBD1 might be the D (5 bases). Trimming stripped 1 base from V and 2 bases from J, with 9 bases between. The length of the CDR3 is 14 residues. CDR1 is SGHRS and CDR2 is YFSETQ in the germline V gene. CDR3 sequence (DNA): TGCGCCAGCAGCTTGTGGGGCCGGCAAGAGACCCAGTACTTC. This codes for CASSLWGRQETQYF.

Written as DNA, the CDR3 is TGTGCCACTACAGGGGTGTACAATGAGCAGTTCTTC. Its protein product is CATTGVYNEQFF. J is TRBJ2-1 and V is TRBV2, with 7 bases that match TRBD1. V was pared by 10 bases and J by 4 bases, with 4 bases of the junction left unmatched. Germline assignment: CDR1 SNHLY and CDR2 FYNNEI. The CDR3 runs 12 residues.

The chain is built from TRBV14 and TRBJ2-5; D call uncertain. Trimming removed 0 bases from V and 1 base from J, with 9 bases in between. The CDR3 loop spans 15 amino acids. Germline V gene sequence: CDR1 SGHDN, CDR2 FVKESK. The CDR3 region has the DNA TGTGCCAGCAGCCAAGAACGCAGCGTCCAAGAGACCCAGTACTTC. This encodes CASSQERSVQETQYF.

This clone was observed once. The chain links TRBV2 to TRBJ2-1; D remains ambiguous. Trimming stripped 7 bases from V and 1 base from J, with 14 bases between. Looked up from germline, CDR1 is SNHLY and CDR2 is FYNNEI. The CDR3 covers 15 residues. CDR3 sequence: CASIREARSYNEQFF. The CDR3 DNA reads as TGTGCCAGCATTCGTGAGGCTAGATCCTACAATGAGCAGTTCTTC.

The CDR3 protein is CASSEGLNTEAFF. CDR3 DNA: TGTGCCAGCTCGGAGGGATTGAACACTGAAGCTTTCTTT. The chain carries TRBV7-2 and TRBJ1-1; D remains ambiguous. The V end was cut by 8 bases, the J end by 0 bases, with 10 bases between. Germline V CDR1 and CDR2: SGHTA, FQGNSA. The CDR3 spans 13 residues.

The V and J genes are TRBV12-5 and TRBJ2-7; 13 positions agree with TRBD2. The junction had 11 bases not matched to a gene; V was cut back by 2 bases and J by 7 bases. The CDR3 extends over 17 amino acids. Germline V gene data show CDR1 as LGHNT and CDR2 as FRNRAP. The CDR3 sequence is CASGLSSGLAGVREQYF. For the CDR3, the DNA is TGTGCTAGTGGTTTGTCCTCCGGACTAGCGGGAGTTCGTGAGCAGTACTTC. The full variable domain, in which reference TRBV12-5 and TRBJ2-7 provide the parts outside the CDR3, is DARVTQTPRHKVTEMGQEVTMRCQPILGHNTVFWYRQTMMQGLELLAYFRNRAPLDDSGMPKDRFSAEMPDATLATLKIQPSEPRDSAVYFCASGLSSGLAGVREQYFGPGTRLTVT.

This clone was detected once. The chain has TRBV5-4 and TRBJ2-5; D is uncertain. Germline V gene data show CDR1 as SGHNT and CDR2 as YYREEE (reference sequence). CDR3 length equals 13 residues. Trimming stripped 5 bases from V and 0 bases from J, with 8 bases between. The CDR3 nucleotides read TGTGCCAGCAGTCGTGAGTACCAAGAGACCCAGTACTTC. It specifies CASSREYQETQYF.

This rearrangement joins TRBV7-2 to TRBJ2-2, with D possibly TRBD2 on 6 matching bases. Germline V lookup: CDR1 SGHTA, CDR2 FQGNSA. The CDR3 runs 14 residues. V lost 5 bases to trimming and J lost 4 bases, with 11 bases between them. For the CDR3, the DNA is TGTGCCAGCAGCGCCCTAGCGCGCACCGGGGAGCTGTTTTTT. This gives the protein CASSALARTGELFF. Combining the CDR3 with reference TRBV7-2 and TRBJ2-2 gives the whole variable domain GAGVSQSPSNKVTEKGKDVELRCDPISGHTALYWYRQSLGQGLEFLIYFQGNSAPDKSGLPSDRFSAERTGGSVSTLTIQRTQQEDSAVYLCASSALARTGELFFGEGSRLTVL.

This sequence joins TRBV6-6 and TRBJ1-2; D not certain. The germline gives CDR1 MNHNY, CDR2 SVGAGI (reference sequence). V was shortened by 7 bases and J by 2 bases, with 20 bases between the two germline ends. CDR3 size: 16 residues. The CDR3 spells CASTSLVGSENYGYTF. In DNA, the CDR3 is TGTGCCAGCACCTCGCTCGTTGGGTCGGAGAACTATGGCTACACCTTC.